This T cell receptor (beta chain) derives from a study of blood T cell repertoires in COVID-19. In the study overall: From the United States, Italy and Spain came samples of acute and convalescent COVID-19.

Sequenced by immunoSEQ multiplex PCR; TCRdb stores in-frame clones only, minus some. The table records 210,000 or so clones, 65% to 85% of them present only once. Germline V lookup: CDR1 KGHDR, CDR2 SFDVKD. Trimming cost V 5 bases and J 3 bases, with 12 bases left between them. The CDR3 sequence is 15 residues long. The V call is TRBV24-1, the J call TRBJ2-2; D is uncertain. The sequenced sample consisted of PBMCs or T cells enriched from blood (not recorded which). The clonotype comes from a woman aged 40 to 50 with acute COVID-19. The CDR3 DNA sequence: TGTGCCACCAGTGGGGTACTGGGCGACACCGGGGAGCTGTTTTTT. Amino acid sequence: CATSGVLGDTGELFF.